This entry lists 16 T cell receptor beta chains sequenced from one sample in a study of Ad26.COV2.S vaccination and SARS-CoV-2 variants. This sample's treatment: some 20 received Ad26.COV2.S at low or high dose, single or two shots; roughly five received placebo; per-sample allocation not given. Specimen acquisition occurred on day 63 following the initial vaccine or placebo injection. Measured with immunoSEQ multiplex PCR; TCRdb has only the in-frame clones, and not every one. The sample includes under 400,000 clones, 80% to 90% of them seen just once. Sequencing used peripheral blood, obtained in a trial of Ad26.COV2.S vaccine versus placebo. These receptors were taken from a person between 18 and 65 years old who received the Ad26.COV2.S COVID-19 vaccine or a placebo.

V gene TRBV19 combines with J gene TRBJ2-2; TRBD1 is a possible D gene (6 bases). The V gene lost 7 bases and the J gene lost 4 bases, with 16 bases spanning the gap. The CDR3 has 15 amino acids. Germline V gene sequence: CDR1 LNHDA, CDR2 SQIVND (reference sequence). CDR3 sequence reads: CASKGVQGRTGELFF. The DNA of the CDR3 is TGTGCCAGTAAGGGGGTACAGGGTCGCACCGGGGAGCTGTTTTTT.

The chain uses TRBV7-9 and TRBJ1-1; no clear D gene. Germline V gene lookup returns CDR1 SEHNR and CDR2 FQNEAQ (reference sequence). V was clipped by 7 bases and J by 5 bases, with 26 bases between them. There are 17 residues in the CDR3. In DNA, the CDR3 is TGTGCCAGCACTCCCCCCTGGGTCACTCCTCGTGGGACTGAAGCTTTCTTT. It is translated as CASTPPWVTPRGTEAFF.

The rearrangement links TRBV5-1 to TRBJ2-7; D ambiguous. The germline V gene encodes CDR1 SGHRS and CDR2 YFSETQ. The length of the CDR3 is 12 residues. With 0 bases removed from V and 5 bases from J, the gap between germline ends came to 6 bases. This CDR3 reads CASSLVQNEQYF. The CDR3, as DNA: TGCGCCAGCAGCTTGGTACAGAACGAGCAGTACTTC.

The V and J genes are TRBV18 and TRBJ2-7; possible D gene TRBD1, 6 bases. Looked up from germline, CDR1 is KGHSH and CDR2 is LQKENI. Trimming cost V 5 bases and J 1 base, with 15 bases left between them. The CDR3 contains 15 residues. This chain's CDR3 is CASSTGTPKSYEQYF. The CDR3 nucleotides are TGTGCCAGCTCAACAGGGACCCCTAAGTCCTACGAGCAGTACTTC.

The V call is TRBV9, the J call TRBJ2-3; 7 bases are shared with TRBD2. V lost 0 bases, J lost 1 base, and 2 bases stayed unmatched. CDR3 size: 15 residues. The germline V gene has CDR1 SGDLS and CDR2 YYNGEE. For the CDR3, the DNA is TGTGCCAGCAGCGTAGGTCGGGGGGGCACAGATACGCAGTATTTT. Translating it yields CASSVGRGGTDTQYF.

The rearrangement joins TRBV15 to TRBJ1-6; tentative D call: TRBD1 (6 bases). This CDR3 has 15 amino acids. Germline CDR1 is LNHNV and CDR2 is YYDKDF (reference sequence). V was clipped by 2 bases and J by 8 bases, with 13 bases between them. Here the CDR3 DNA reads TGTGCCACCAGCAGAACTTCGGACAGCCATTCACCCCTCCACTTT. Translation: CATSRTSDSHSPLHF.

The chain carries TRBV7-9 and TRBJ1-1; perhaps TRBD1 as D (6 bases). Germline loops: CDR1 SEHNR, CDR2 FQNEAQ (reference sequence). Trimming stripped 0 bases from V and 4 bases from J, with 12 bases between. CDR3 length: 15 residues. CDR3 sequence: CASSLASRGGTEAFF. DNA of the CDR3: TGTGCCAGCAGCTTAGCGTCCAGGGGTGGCACTGAAGCTTTCTTT.

V is TRBV11-2 and J is TRBJ2-1; no firm D call. CDR1 and CDR2 (germline): SGHAT, FQNNGV. The CDR3 runs 14 residues. V shed 1 base and J shed 7 bases, with 11 bases lying between them. CDR3 in DNA: TGTGCCAGCAGCTTAGCCGCCTACAGTAATGAGCAGTTCTTC. It encodes CASSLAAYSNEQFF.

This clone has just one count. The chain couples TRBV7-2 to TRBJ1-5; tentative D call: TRBD1 (6 bases). Germline-derived CDR1 and CDR2 are SGHTA and FQGNSA. V was clipped by 5 bases and J by 2 bases, with 13 bases between them. The CDR3 consists of 15 residues. The CDR3 DNA sequence: TGTGCCAGCAGCCCCGCCAGGGGAGGCAATCAGCCCCAGCATTTT. It codes for CASSPARGGNQPQHF.

This clone was picked up one time. The chain employs TRBV12-5 and TRBJ2-1, with D perhaps matching TRBD1 or TRBD2 (6 bases each). This CDR3 is built from 15 residues. The V end was cut by 1 base, the J end by 8 bases, with 15 bases between. Germline CDR1 LGHNT, CDR2 FRNRAP. The CDR3 DNA follows: TGTGCTAGTGGTTTGGAAGGAGGGGGTAATTATGAGCAGTTCTTC. Its translation: CASGLEGGGNYEQFF.

The rearrangement joins TRBV7-9 to TRBJ2-3; maybe TRBD2 (7 bases). The germline V gene encodes CDR1 SEHNR and CDR2 FQNEAQ (reference sequence). The V and J ends lost 5 bases and 0 bases respectively, with 18 bases between them. The length of the CDR3 is 17 residues. The CDR3 nucleotides read TGTGCCAGCAGCGGTAGCCTAGGGGGGGAGAGCACAGATACGCAGTATTTT. Its translation: CASSGSLGGESTDTQYF. Full variable domain (outside the CDR3, taken from reference TRBV7-9 and TRBJ2-3): DTGVSQNPRHKITKRGQNVTFRCDPISEHNRLYWYRQTLGQGPEFLTYFQNEAQLEKSRLLSDRFSAERPKGSFSTLEIQRTEQGDSAMYLCASSGSLGGESTDTQYFGPGTRLTVL.

The V call is TRBV12-5, the J call TRBJ1-2; 8 nucleotides match TRBD1. Germline values: CDR1 LGHNT, CDR2 FRNRAP. Trimming took 5 bases from V and 7 from J; bases not matched to a gene: 6. The CDR3 loop spans 13 amino acids. The CDR3 sequence: CASGRTGGGGYTF. The CDR3, as DNA: TGTGCTAGTGGTCGAACAGGGGGAGGTGGCTACACCTTC.

The chain combines TRBV5-5 with TRBJ1-1; unclear D gene. The germline CDR1 and CDR2 sequences are SGHKS and YYEKEE (reference sequence). This CDR3 spans 10 amino acids. With 2 bases removed from V and 13 bases from J, the gap between germline ends came to 9 bases. The CDR3 nucleotides read TGTGCCAGCAGCTTAGTGGAGGATTTCTTT. Translation: CASSLVEDFF. The variable domain in full, completed from reference TRBV5-5 and TRBJ1-1, reads DAGVTQSPTHLIKTRGQQVTLRCSPISGHKSVSWYQQVLGQGPQFIFQYYEKEERGRGNFPDRFSARQFPNYSSELNVNALLLGDSALYLCASSLVEDFFGQGTRLTVV.

In DNA form, the CDR3 reads TGTGCCAGCAGGGGGGATGGGGGCCGAACCCAGTACTTC. This codes for CASRGDGGRTQYF. The chain employs TRBV2 and TRBJ2-5; possible D gene TRBD1, 6 bases. The CDR3 is 13 residues long. Germline V gives CDR1 SNHLY, CDR2 FYNNEI. The germline V and J ends were trimmed by 6 bases and 8 bases, with 16 bases remaining between them.

This chain uses TRBV2 with TRBJ1-5; D perhaps matches TRBD1 (5 bases). V gave up 11 bases and J gave up 6 bases, with 20 bases separating them. The CDR3 runs to 14 residues. From germline, CDR1 is SNHLY and CDR2 FYNNEI. CDR3 loop: CAGVVGDRAQPQHF. CDR3 in DNA: TGTGCCGGGGTCGTAGGGGATAGGGCTCAGCCCCAGCATTTT.

The chain carries TRBV6-5 and TRBJ1-1; D uncertain. V gave up 0 bases and J gave up 2 bases, with 4 bases separating them. This CDR3 has 13 residues. Germline CDR1 MNHEY, CDR2 SVGAGI. CDR3 in amino acids: CASSYSFNTEAFF. The CDR3 region has the DNA TGTGCCAGCAGTTACTCATTTAACACTGAAGCTTTCTTT.